This TCR beta chain was retrieved from a study of tumor and adjacent non-tumor tissue in lung cancer. About the research overall: Patients comprised roughly 12 adenocarcinoma, a couple of squamous cell carcinoma and 1 small cell lung cancer. Patients were aged roughly 30 to 76, 10 men and 4 to 6 women, stage I to III.

A modified ARM-PCR protocol with three rounds of nested PCR amplified TCRbeta. MiXCR, applied by TCRdb to the multiplex PCR reads, yields one record per CDR3 protein. The sample has around 140,000 distinct CDR3 sequences, roughly 70% seen once. RNA was extracted from bulk tissue without any cell sorting. Newly diagnosed lung cancer patients had thoracic surgery in China, August–late 2014, without prior chemotherapy. To note about this clonotype: Its antigen is unknown.

Trimming cost V 5 bases and J 5 bases, with 13 bases left between them. The CDR3 contains 13 residues. Germline loops: CDR1 SGHVS, CDR2 FQNEAQ. Overall study results and limits: Normal lung showed higher cumulative top 100 clone frequency than tumor.

The V gene is TRBV7-8, the J gene TRBJ2-7; possible D gene TRBD2, 5 bases. The source is a man aged 55 to 70 with small cell lung cancer. Sequenced: lung tumor tissue. CDR3 sequence: CASSPRRRDEQYF. The DNA of the CDR3 is TGTGCCAGCAGCCCCCGGCGGCGGGACGAGCAGTACTTC.